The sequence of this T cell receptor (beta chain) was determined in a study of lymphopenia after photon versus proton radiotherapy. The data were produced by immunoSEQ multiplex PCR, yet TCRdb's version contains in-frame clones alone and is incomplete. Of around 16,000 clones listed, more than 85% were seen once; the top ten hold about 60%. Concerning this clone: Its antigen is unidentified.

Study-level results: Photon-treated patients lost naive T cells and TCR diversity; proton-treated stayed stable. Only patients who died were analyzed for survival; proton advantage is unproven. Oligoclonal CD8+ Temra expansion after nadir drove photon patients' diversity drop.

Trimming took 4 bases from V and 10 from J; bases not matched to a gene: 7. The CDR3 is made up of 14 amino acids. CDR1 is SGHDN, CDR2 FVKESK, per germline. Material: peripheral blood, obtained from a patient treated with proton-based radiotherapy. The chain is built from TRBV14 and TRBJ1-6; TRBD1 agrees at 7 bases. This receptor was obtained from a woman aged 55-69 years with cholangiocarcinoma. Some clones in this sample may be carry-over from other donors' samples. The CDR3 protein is CASSRQGLGSPLHF. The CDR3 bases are TGTGCCAGCAGCCGACAGGGATTAGGGTCACCCCTCCACTTT.